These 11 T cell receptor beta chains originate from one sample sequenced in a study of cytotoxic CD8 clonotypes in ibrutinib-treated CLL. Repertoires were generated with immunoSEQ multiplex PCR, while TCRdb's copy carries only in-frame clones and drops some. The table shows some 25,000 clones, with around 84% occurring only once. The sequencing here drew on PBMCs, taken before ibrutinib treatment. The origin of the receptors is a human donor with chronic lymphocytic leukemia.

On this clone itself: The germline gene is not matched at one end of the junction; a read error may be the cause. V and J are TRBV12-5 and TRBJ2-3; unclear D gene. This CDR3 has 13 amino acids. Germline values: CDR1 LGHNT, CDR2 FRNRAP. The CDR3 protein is CASGLDDADTQYF. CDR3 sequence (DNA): TGTGCTAGTGGCTTGGACGACGCCGATACGCAGTATTTT.

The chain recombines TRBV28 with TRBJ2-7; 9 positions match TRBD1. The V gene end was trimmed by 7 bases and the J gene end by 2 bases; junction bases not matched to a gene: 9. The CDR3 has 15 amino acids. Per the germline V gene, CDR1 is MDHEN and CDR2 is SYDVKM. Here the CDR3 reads CASIRRGDRAYEQYF. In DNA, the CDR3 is TGTGCCAGCATTAGAAGAGGGGACAGGGCCTACGAGCAGTACTTC. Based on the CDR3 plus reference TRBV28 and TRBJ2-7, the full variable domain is DVKVTQSSRYLVKRTGEKVFLECVQDMDHENMFWYRQDPGLGLRLIYFSYDVKMKEKGDIPEGYSVSREKKERFSLILESASTNQTSMYLCASIRRGDRAYEQYFGPGTRLTVT.

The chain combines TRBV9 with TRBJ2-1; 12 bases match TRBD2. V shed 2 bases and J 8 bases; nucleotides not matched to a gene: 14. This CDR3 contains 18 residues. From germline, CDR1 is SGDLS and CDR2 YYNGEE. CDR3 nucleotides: TGTGCCAGCAGCGTCAAACTAGCGGGAGGTTCTCCTTCCCATGAGCAGTTCTTC. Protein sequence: CASSVKLAGGSPSHEQFF. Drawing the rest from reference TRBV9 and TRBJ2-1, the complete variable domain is DSGVTQTPKHLITATGQRVTLRCSPRSGDLSVYWYQQSLDQGLQFLIQYYNGEERAKGNILERFSAQQFPDLHSELNLSSLELGDSALYFCASSVKLAGGSPSHEQFFGPGTRLTVL.

Here the CDR3 reads CASSGVYHTGELFF. CDR3 nucleotide sequence: TGTGCCAGCAGCGGGGTCTACCACACCGGGGAGCTGTTTTTT. This chain links TRBV11-2 with TRBJ2-2; no clear D gene. This CDR3 has 14 amino acids. V gave up 5 bases and J gave up 3 bases, with 10 bases separating them. Germline values: CDR1 SGHAT, CDR2 FQNNGV.

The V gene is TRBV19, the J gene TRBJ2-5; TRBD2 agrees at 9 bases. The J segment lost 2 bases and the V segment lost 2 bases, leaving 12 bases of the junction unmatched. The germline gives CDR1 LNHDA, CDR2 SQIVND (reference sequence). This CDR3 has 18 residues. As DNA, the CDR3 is TGTGCCAGTAGTATACGCCCGACTAGCGGCTATATTCAAGAGACCCAGTACTTC. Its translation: CASSIRPTSGYIQETQYF.

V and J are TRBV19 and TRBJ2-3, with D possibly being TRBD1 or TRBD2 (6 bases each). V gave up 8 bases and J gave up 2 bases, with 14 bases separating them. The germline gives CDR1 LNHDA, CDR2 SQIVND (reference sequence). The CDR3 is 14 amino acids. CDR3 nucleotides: TGTGCCAGTTCGGAGGGGGGCTACACAGATACGCAGTATTTT. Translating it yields CASSEGGYTDTQYF. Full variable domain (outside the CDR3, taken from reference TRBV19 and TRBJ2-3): DGGITQSPKYLFRKEGQNVTLSCEQNLNHDAMYWYRQDPGQGLRLIYYSQIVNDFQKGDIAEGYSVSREKKESFPLTVTSAQKNPTAFYLCASSEGGYTDTQYFGPGTRLTVL.

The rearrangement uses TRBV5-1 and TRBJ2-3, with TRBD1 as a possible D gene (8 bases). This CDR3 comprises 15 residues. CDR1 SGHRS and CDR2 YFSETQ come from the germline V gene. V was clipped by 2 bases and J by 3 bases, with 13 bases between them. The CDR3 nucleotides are TGCGCCAGCAGCTTCACAGGGGGGGAAACAGATACGCAGTATTTT. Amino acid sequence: CASSFTGGETDTQYF.

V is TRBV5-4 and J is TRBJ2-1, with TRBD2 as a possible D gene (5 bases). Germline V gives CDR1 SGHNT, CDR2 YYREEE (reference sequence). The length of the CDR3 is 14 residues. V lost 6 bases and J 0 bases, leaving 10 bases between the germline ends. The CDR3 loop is CASTGDSSYNEQFF. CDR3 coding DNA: TGTGCCAGCACCGGGGATAGCTCCTACAATGAGCAGTTCTTC.

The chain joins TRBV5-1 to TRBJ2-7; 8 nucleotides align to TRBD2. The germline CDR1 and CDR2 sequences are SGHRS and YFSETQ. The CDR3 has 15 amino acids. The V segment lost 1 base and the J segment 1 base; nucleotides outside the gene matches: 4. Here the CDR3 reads CASSLSGRHSYEQYF. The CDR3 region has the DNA TGCGCCAGCAGCTTGAGCGGGAGACATTCCTACGAGCAGTACTTC.

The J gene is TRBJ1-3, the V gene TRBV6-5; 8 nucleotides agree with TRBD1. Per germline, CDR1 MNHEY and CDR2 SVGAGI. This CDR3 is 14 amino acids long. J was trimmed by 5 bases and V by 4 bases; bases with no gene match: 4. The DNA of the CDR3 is TGTGCCAGCAGTTTCAGGGGGCAAAGAAACACCATATATTTT. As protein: CASSFRGQRNTIYF.

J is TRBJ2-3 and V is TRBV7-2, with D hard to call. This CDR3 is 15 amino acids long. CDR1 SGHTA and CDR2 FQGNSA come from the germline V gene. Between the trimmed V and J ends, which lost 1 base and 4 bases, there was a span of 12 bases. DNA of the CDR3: TGTGCCAGCAGCTTAGTCGGAGCCCGGGCAGATACGCAGTATTTT. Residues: CASSLVGARADTQYF.